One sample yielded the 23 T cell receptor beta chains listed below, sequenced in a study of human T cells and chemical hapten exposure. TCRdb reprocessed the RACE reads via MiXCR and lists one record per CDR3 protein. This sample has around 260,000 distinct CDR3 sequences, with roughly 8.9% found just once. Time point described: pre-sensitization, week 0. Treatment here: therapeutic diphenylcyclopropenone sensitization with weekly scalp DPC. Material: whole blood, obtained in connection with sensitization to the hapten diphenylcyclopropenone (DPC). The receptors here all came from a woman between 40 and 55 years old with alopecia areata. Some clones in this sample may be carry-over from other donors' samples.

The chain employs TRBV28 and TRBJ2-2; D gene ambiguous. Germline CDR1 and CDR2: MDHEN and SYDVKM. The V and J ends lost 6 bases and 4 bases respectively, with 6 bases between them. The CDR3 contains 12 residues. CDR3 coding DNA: TGTGCCAGCAGGACGGTCACCGGGGAGCTGTTTTTT. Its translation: CASRTVTGELFF.

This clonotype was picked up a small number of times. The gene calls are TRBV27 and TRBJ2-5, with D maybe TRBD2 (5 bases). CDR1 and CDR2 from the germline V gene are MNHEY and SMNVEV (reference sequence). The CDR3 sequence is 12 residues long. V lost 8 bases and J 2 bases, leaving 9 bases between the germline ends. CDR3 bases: TGTGCCAGCGGACTGGATCAAGAGACCCAGTACTTC. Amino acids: CASGLDQETQYF.

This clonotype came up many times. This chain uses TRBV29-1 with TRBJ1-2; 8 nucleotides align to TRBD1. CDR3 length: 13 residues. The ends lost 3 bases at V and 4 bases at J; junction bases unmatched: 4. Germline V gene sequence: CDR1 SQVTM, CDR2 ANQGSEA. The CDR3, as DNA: TGCAGCGTTGAGGCAGGGGGCGTCTATGGCTACACCTTC. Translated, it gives CSVEAGGVYGYTF.

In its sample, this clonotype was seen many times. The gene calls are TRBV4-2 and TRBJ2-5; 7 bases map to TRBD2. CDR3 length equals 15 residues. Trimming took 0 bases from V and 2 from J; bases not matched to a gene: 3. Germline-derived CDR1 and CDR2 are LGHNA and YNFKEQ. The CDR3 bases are TGTGCCAGCAGCCAAGAATCTAGCGGTCAAGAGACCCAGTACTTC. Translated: CASSQESSGQETQYF.

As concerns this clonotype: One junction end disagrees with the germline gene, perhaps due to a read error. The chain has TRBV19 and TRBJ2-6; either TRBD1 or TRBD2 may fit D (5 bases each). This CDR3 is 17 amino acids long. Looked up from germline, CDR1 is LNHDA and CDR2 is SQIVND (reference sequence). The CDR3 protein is CATRVYGASSGANVPTF. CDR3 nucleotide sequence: TGTGCCACTCGTGTTTACGGGGCCAGCTCTGGGGCCAACGTCCCGACTTTC.

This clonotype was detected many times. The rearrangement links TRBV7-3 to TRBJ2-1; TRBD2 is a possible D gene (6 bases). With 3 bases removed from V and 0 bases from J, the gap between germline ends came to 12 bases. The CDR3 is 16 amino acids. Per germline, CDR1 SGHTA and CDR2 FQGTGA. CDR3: CASSFFGGSSYNEQFF. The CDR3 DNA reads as TGTGCCAGCAGCTTCTTTGGGGGGAGCTCCTACAATGAGCAGTTCTTC.

The CDR3 here is CAWVRTSYNEQFF. Here the CDR3 DNA reads TGTGCCTGGGTCCGGACTTCCTACAATGAGCAGTTCTTC. The chain is built from TRBV30 and TRBJ2-1; a possible D gene is TRBD2 (5 bases). CDR1 and CDR2 from the germline V gene are GTSNPN and SVGIG (reference sequence). The CDR3 has 13 residues. Trimming took 5 bases from V and 1 from J, leaving 9 bases between them.

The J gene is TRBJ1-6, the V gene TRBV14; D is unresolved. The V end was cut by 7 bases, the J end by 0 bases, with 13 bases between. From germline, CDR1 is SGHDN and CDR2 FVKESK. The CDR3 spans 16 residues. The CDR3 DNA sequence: TGTGCCAGCAATTGGATTAAGAGCTCCTATAATTCACCCCTCCACTTT. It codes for CASNWIKSSYNSPLHF.

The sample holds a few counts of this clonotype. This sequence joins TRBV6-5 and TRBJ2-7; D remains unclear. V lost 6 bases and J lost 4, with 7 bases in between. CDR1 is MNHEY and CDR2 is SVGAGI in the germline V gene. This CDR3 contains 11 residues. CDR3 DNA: TGTGCCAGCAGGAAGCAGTACGAGCAGTACTTC. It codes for CASRKQYEQYF.

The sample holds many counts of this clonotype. The CDR3 DNA is TGTGCCAGCAGCCAAGATCCCGGGGGGGTCATCTATGGCTACACCTTC. It yields the protein CASSQDPGGVIYGYTF. The V gene is TRBV4-2, the J gene TRBJ1-2; possible D gene TRBD1, 5 bases. Germline CDR1 LGHNA, CDR2 YNFKEQ. This CDR3 is built from 16 residues. V shed 0 bases and J shed 4 bases, with 15 bases lying between them.

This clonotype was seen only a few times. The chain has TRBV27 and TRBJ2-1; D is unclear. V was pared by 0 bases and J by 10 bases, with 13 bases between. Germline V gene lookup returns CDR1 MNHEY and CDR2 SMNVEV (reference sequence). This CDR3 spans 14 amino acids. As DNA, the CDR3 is TGTGCCAGCAGTTTATCGGGGTGGGCCCTCGAGCAGTTCTTC. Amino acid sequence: CASSLSGWALEQFF.

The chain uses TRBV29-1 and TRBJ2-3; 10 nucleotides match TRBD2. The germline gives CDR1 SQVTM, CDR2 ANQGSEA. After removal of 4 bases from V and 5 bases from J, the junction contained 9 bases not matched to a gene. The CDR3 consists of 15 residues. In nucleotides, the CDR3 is TGCAGCGTTGTAGGTCTAGCGGGAGCTGGAGATACGCAGTATTTT. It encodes CSVVGLAGAGDTQYF.

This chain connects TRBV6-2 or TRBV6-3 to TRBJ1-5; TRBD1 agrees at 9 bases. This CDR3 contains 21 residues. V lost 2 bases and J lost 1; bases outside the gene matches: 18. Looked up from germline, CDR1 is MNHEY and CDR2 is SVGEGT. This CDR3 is CASSYPSPGTGISWSNQPQHF. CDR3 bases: TGTGCCAGCAGTTACCCCAGTCCCGGGACAGGGATCTCCTGGAGCAATCAGCCCCAGCATTTT.

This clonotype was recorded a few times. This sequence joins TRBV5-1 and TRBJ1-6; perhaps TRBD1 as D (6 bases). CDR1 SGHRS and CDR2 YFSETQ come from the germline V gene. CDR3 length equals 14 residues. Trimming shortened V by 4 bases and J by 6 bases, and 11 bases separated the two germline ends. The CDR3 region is CASSQGTLNSPLHF. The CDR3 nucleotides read TGCGCCAGCAGCCAGGGGACTCTTAATTCACCCCTCCACTTT.

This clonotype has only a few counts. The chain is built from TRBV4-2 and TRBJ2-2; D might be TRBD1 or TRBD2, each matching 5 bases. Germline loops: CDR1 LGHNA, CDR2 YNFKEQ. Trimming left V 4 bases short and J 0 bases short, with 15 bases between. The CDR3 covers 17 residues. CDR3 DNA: TGTGCCAGCAGCCGAGGGCGCAGGGCTACGAACACCGGGGAGCTGTTTTTT. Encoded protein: CASSRGRRATNTGELFF.

DNA of the CDR3: TGTGCCAGCAGCCGTGGGACAGGCGCACGATCGGGGGAGCAGTACTTC. It specifies CASSRGTGARSGEQYF. The chain employs TRBV6-2 or TRBV6-3 and TRBJ2-7; TRBD1 agrees at 8 bases. The CDR3 covers 16 residues. Germline V gene sequence: CDR1 MNHEY, CDR2 SVGEGT. V was pared by 6 bases and J by 7 bases, with 17 bases of the junction left unmatched.

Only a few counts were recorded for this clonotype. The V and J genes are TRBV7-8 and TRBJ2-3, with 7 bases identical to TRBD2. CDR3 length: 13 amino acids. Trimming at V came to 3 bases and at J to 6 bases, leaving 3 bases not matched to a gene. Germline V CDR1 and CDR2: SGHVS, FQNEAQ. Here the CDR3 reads CASSFAGEDTQYF. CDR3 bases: TGTGCCAGCAGCTTTGCGGGAGAGGATACGCAGTATTTT.

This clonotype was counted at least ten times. This chain's CDR3 is CASSPEGSSKNIQYF. The DNA for the CDR3 is TGTGCCAGCAGCCCAGAGGGCAGCTCCAAAAACATTCAGTACTTC. The J gene is TRBJ2-4, the V gene TRBV7-2; D is possibly TRBD2 (5 bases). V was trimmed by 5 bases and J by 2 bases, leaving 13 bases between them. The CDR3 contains 15 residues. CDR1 SGHTA and CDR2 FQGNSA come from the germline V gene. Drawing the rest from reference TRBV7-2 and TRBJ2-4, the complete variable domain is GAGVSQSPSNKVTEKGKDVELRCDPISGHTALYWYRQSLGQGLEFLIYFQGNSAPDKSGLPSDRFSAERTGGSVSTLTIQRTQQEDSAVYLCASSPEGSSKNIQYFGAGTRLSVL.

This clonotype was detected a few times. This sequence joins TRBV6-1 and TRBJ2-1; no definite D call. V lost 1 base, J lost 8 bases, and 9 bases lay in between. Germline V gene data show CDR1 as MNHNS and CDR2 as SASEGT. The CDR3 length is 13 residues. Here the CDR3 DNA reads TGTGCCAGCAGTGAAGTGCAAGTCTATGAGCAGTTCTTC. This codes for CASSEVQVYEQFF.

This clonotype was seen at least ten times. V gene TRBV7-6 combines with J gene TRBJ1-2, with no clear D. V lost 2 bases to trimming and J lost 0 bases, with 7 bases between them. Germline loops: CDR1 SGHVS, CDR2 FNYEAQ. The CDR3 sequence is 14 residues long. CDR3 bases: TGTGCCAGCAGCTTACGCGATACTAACTATGGCTACACCTTC. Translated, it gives CASSLRDTNYGYTF.

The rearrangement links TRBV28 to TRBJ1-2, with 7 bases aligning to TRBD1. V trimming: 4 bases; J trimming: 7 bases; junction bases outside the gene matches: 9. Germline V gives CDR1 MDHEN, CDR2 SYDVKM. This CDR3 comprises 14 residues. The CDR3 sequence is CASSSTGTQGGYTF. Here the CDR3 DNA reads TGTGCCAGCAGTTCGACAGGGACTCAGGGTGGCTACACCTTC.

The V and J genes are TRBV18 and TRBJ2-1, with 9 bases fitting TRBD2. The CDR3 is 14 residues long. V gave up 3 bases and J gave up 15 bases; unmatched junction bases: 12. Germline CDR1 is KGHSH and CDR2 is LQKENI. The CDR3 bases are TGTGCCAGCTCACCCGCCTCCGGAGCGGGAGGCCCGTTCTTC. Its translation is CASSPASGAGGPFF.

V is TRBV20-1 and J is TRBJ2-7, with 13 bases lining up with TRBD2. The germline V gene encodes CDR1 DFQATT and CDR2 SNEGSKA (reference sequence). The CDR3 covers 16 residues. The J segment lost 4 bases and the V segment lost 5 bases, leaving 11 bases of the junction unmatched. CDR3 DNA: TGCAGTGCTCCTCGAAACGGACTAGCGGGGGTATACGAGCAGTACTTC. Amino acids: CSAPRNGLAGVYEQYF.